The 18 T cell receptor beta chains presented below share a single source sample, sequenced in a study of blood T cell repertoires in COVID-19. Sequencing used immunoSEQ multiplex PCR; TCRdb keeps in-frame clones, though not all of them. Here the sample spans around 69,000 clones, approximately 85% being singletons. The specimen was peripheral blood. The receptors derive from a man aged 50-60 years with acute or convalescent COVID-19.

V is TRBV24-1 and J is TRBJ2-1; 9 nucleotides line up with TRBD2. The junction had 9 bases not matched to a gene; V was cut back by 3 bases and J by 7 bases. The V gene's germline CDR1 is KGHDR and CDR2 SFDVKD. There are 16 residues in the CDR3. The CDR3 loop reads CATSDGGLAGRNEQFF. In DNA, the CDR3 is TGTGCCACCAGTGATGGAGGGCTAGCGGGGAGGAATGAGCAGTTCTTC.

The sample holds one count of this clone. The rearrangement links TRBV6-5 to TRBJ1-2; 7 bases match TRBD1. The CDR3 runs to 14 residues. The germline V gene encodes CDR1 MNHEY and CDR2 SVGAGI. Germline trimming cut 7 bases from V and 5 bases from J; bases unmatched to any gene: 10. CDR3: CASKIPGQLYGYTF. As DNA, the CDR3 is TGTGCCAGCAAAATCCCGGGACAGCTTTATGGCTACACCTTC.

The rearrangement uses TRBV5-1 and TRBJ2-3; 7 bases are shared with TRBD2. This CDR3 contains 18 residues. J lost 4 bases, V lost 0 bases, and 14 bases had no gene match. Germline CDR1 reads SGHRS; CDR2 reads YFSETQ. The CDR3 DNA reads TGCGCCAGCAGCTTGGCGGTTCCAGCGGGAAAACGAGCAGATACGCAGTATTTT. Residues: CASSLAVPAGKRADTQYF. The whole variable domain, remainder taken from reference TRBV5-1 and TRBJ2-3, is KAGVTQTPRYLIKTRGQQVTLSCSPISGHRSVSWYQQTPGQGLQFLFEYFSETQRNKGNFPGRFSGRQFSNSRSEMNVSTLELGDSALYLCASSLAVPAGKRADTQYFGPGTRLTVL.

There are a few counts of this clone. CDR3 sequence: CASSSFSRAGNSYEQYF. The CDR3 DNA reads as TGTGCCAGCAGCTCTTTTAGCCGGGCAGGGAACTCCTACGAGCAGTACTTC. The genes are TRBV7-2 and TRBJ2-7; D is perhaps TRBD1 (5 bases). The V end was cut by 4 bases, the J end by 0 bases, with 19 bases between. The CDR3 totals 17 residues. CDR1 is SGHTA and CDR2 is FQGNSA in the germline V gene.

The chain carries TRBV3-1 (or the pseudogene TRBV3-2) and TRBJ1-4, with a tentative D call TRBD1 (6 bases). Per the germline V gene, CDR1 is LGHDT and CDR2 is YNNKEL (reference sequence). V lost 3 bases and J 0 bases, leaving 11 bases between the germline ends. There are 16 residues in the CDR3. CDR3 DNA: TGTGCCAGCAGCCATGGACAGAGGGCAACTAATGAAAAACTGTTTTTT. This encodes CASSHGQRATNEKLFF.

The chain combines TRBV4-2 with TRBJ2-2; 8 bases align to TRBD2. The CDR3 totals 16 residues. The germline V gene encodes CDR1 LGHNA and CDR2 YNFKEQ. With 4 bases clipped from V and 0 bases from J, the junction kept 4 bases outside the gene matches. The CDR3 loop is CASSPPSGSNTGELFF. CDR3 bases: TGTGCCAGCAGCCCCCCTAGCGGGTCGAACACCGGGGAGCTGTTTTTT.

The CDR3 DNA reads as TGTGCCAGCAGCTTGTCCGTCCAGGGGGAAGCTTTCTTT. As protein: CASSLSVQGEAFF. The rearrangement uses TRBV7-3 and TRBJ1-1; tentative D call: TRBD1 (6 bases). The CDR3 has 13 amino acids. Germline loops: CDR1 SGHTA, CDR2 FQGTGA. With 3 bases removed from V and 8 bases from J, the gap between germline ends came to 13 bases.

The CDR3 reads CASSHSNTGELFF. In DNA, the CDR3 is TGTGCCAGCAGTCATTCGAACACCGGGGAGCTGTTTTTT. V usage is TRBV12-3 or TRBV12-4 and J usage is TRBJ2-2; D remains unclear. With 5 bases removed from V and 0 bases from J, the gap between germline ends came to 4 bases. The CDR3 runs 13 residues.

The genes are TRBV10-3 and TRBJ1-3; perhaps TRBD1 as D (5 bases). The CDR3 is 14 residues long. Trimming left V 11 bases short and J 0 bases short, with 14 bases between. Germline V gives CDR1 ENHRY, CDR2 SYGVKD. The CDR3 region has the DNA TGTGCCTCGGGGGACCCTAACTCTGGAAACACCATATATTTT. The encoded protein is CASGDPNSGNTIYF.

This clone appeared once. V and J are TRBV4-1 and TRBJ1-1; D is perhaps TRBD1 (5 bases). Trimming removed 3 bases at V and 5 bases at J, with 10 bases between. Germline loops: CDR1 MGHRA, CDR2 YSYEKL. The length of the CDR3 is 13 residues. The CDR3 DNA is TGCGCCAGCAGCCAGTGGGAGGGGACTGAAGCTTTCTTT. Its translation: CASSQWEGTEAFF.

The genes are TRBV4-1 and TRBJ1-3, with D possibly being TRBD1 (6 bases). The ends were cut back, 0 bases at V and 7 bases at J, with 10 bases in the middle. The CDR3 extends over 14 amino acids. Germline V gene lookup returns CDR1 MGHRA and CDR2 YSYEKL. As DNA, the CDR3 is TGCGCCAGCAGCCAAGACCGGACAGCCAACACCATATATTTT. Protein: CASSQDRTANTIYF.

This chain joins TRBV11-2 and TRBJ2-7; 8 bases match TRBD2. The CDR3 sequence is 16 residues long. The germline gives CDR1 SGHAT, CDR2 FQNNGV. V lost 0 bases and J lost 1; bases outside the gene matches: 5. CDR3 DNA: TGTGCCAGCAGCTTAGACGGGGGGGAAGGGTCCTACGAGCAGTACTTC. Translation gives CASSLDGGEGSYEQYF.

The J gene is TRBJ2-1, the V gene TRBV11-3; D call uncertain. V was trimmed by 2 bases and J by 7 bases, leaving 9 bases between them. CDR1 SGHNT and CDR2 YENEEA come from the germline V gene. The CDR3 runs to 13 residues. CDR3 protein: CASSLYTENEQFF. The CDR3 DNA sequence: TGTGCCAGCAGCTTATATACCGAGAATGAGCAGTTCTTC.

This chain uses TRBV2 with TRBJ1-3; possibly TRBD1 for D (6 bases). The length of the CDR3 is 16 residues. The germline CDR1 and CDR2 sequences are SNHLY and FYNNEI. V lost 7 bases and J 0 bases, leaving 16 bases between the germline ends. CDR3 amino acids: CASINQGPNSGNTIYF. The CDR3, as DNA: TGTGCCAGCATTAACCAGGGGCCAAACTCTGGAAACACCATATATTTT.

This clone showed up just a few times. The rearrangement joins TRBV6-6 to TRBJ2-5; D may be TRBD1 (6 bases). Germline loops: CDR1 MNHNY, CDR2 SVGAGI (reference sequence). Deletions cut 5 bases from V and 2 bases from J, with 30 bases between. CDR3 size: 20 residues. CDR3 sequence (DNA): TGTGCCAGCAGTCCGACTCTGGGACGTAGACGCCTTGGACAGCAAGAGACCCAGTACTTC. Protein sequence: CASSPTLGRRRLGQQETQYF.

This chain links TRBV6-2 or TRBV6-3 with TRBJ1-2; TRBD1 matches 7 bases. Trimming at V came to 6 bases and at J to 4 bases, leaving 2 bases not matched to a gene. Looked up from germline, CDR1 is MNHEY and CDR2 is SVGEGT. The CDR3 runs 12 residues. CDR3 residues: CASSRDSYGYTF. As DNA, the CDR3 is TGTGCCAGCAGCAGGGACAGCTATGGCTACACCTTC.

Remarks on this clone: The junction does not match germline at one end; this may be a read error. This chain links TRBV9 with TRBJ2-1, with D possibly TRBD2 on 5 matching bases. Germline loops: CDR1 SGDLS, CDR2 YYNGEE. The CDR3 runs to 12 residues. The CDR3 loop reads CASSVEIREPIF. DNA for the CDR3: TGTGCCAGCAGCGTAGAAATAAGGGAGCCGATCTTC.

The chain has TRBV4-1 and TRBJ2-1; D perhaps matches TRBD1 (6 bases). Germline lookup yields CDR1 MGHRA and CDR2 YSYEKL. The CDR3 contains 16 residues. Between the trimmed V and J ends, which lost 3 bases and 0 bases, there was a span of 12 bases. As DNA, the CDR3 is TGCGCCAGCAGCCAGGACACAGGGCGCTCCTACAATGAGCAGTTCTTC. The encoded protein is CASSQDTGRSYNEQFF.